Below are 4 T cell receptor beta chains sequenced from a single sample in a study of radiation and T cells in renal cell carcinoma. The table came from immunoSEQ multiplex PCR; TCRdb's copy has only in-frame clones and leaves some out. The sample contains tens of thousands of clones, roughly four fifths of which appear only once. As to time point: blood 2 weeks post-SBRT. As to treatment: 15 Gy SBRT to primary tumor, nephrectomy 4 weeks later. The sample was blood, taken from a patient whose treatment included radiotherapy and nephrectomy. Receptors were obtained from a man aged 55-75 years with renal cell carcinoma.

This chain uses TRBV7-9 with TRBJ2-3; possibly TRBD1 for D (6 bases). V lost 2 bases to trimming and J lost 0 bases, with 6 bases between them. Germline CDR1 reads SEHNR; CDR2 reads FQNEAQ (reference sequence). The CDR3 spans 14 residues. The CDR3 DNA reads TGTGCCAGCAGCTTACAGGGGAGCACAGATACGCAGTATTTT. Its translation is CASSLQGSTDTQYF.

The CDR3 DNA reads as TGTGCCAGCAGCCGAGACCCTCAATCCTCTGGAAACACCATATATTTT. This translates into CASSRDPQSSGNTIYF. The chain has TRBV13 and TRBJ1-3; D not certain. Per the germline V gene, CDR1 is PRHDT and CDR2 is FYEKMQ (reference sequence). The V end lost 5 bases, the J end lost 0 bases, and 14 bases lay between the germline ends. This CDR3 contains 16 residues.

This chain uses TRBV10-3 with TRBJ2-7, with D possibly being TRBD1 (5 bases). Trimming removed 3 bases at V and 0 bases at J, with 12 bases between. From germline, CDR1 is ENHRY and CDR2 SYGVKD. This CDR3 spans 15 amino acids. The CDR3 region is CAISDPTASSYEQYV. The CDR3, as DNA: TGTGCCATCAGTGACCCGACAGCGAGCTCCTACGAGCAGTACGTC.

The chain couples TRBV5-1 to TRBJ2-7; tentative D call: TRBD1 (5 bases). Trimming took 0 bases from V and 3 from J, leaving 10 bases between them. CDR3 length equals 14 residues. Germline V lookup: CDR1 SGHRS, CDR2 YFSETQ. This CDR3 is CASSLGQGIYEQYF. The CDR3 coding sequence is TGCGCCAGCAGCTTGGGCCAGGGAATCTACGAGCAGTACTTC.